The present T cell receptor beta chain was sequenced within a study of OX40 agonist ivuxolimab in advanced cancers. Looking at the study overall: Every 2 weeks, patients got intravenous ivuxolimab at one of six dose levels (0.01-10 mg/kg). Study-wide results and caveats: Relatively little clonal expansion, among the lowest observed, appeared in partial responders at 0.1-3.0 mg/kg. On average, CD8+ T cells showed a greater number of expanded clones than CD4+.

Clones were sequenced by immunoSEQ multiplex PCR, and TCRdb holds only the in-frame ones, with some missing. In the table there are about 37,000 clones, around 80% of which are singletons. About this clone itself: Its antigen is not identified.

Sequenced material: CD4+ or CD8+ T cells sorted from blood, taken in a trial of the OX40 agonist ivuxolimab. The receptor comes from an adult with an advanced solid tumor such as melanoma, head and neck, liver or kidney cancer.

The CDR3 DNA reads TGTGCCTCCAATAGGGACGGAAGCTCCTACGAGCAGTACTTC. It is translated as CASNRDGSSYEQYF. The chain joins TRBV6-1 to TRBJ2-5; D tentatively reads TRBD1 or TRBD2 (5 bases each). The DNA end is more similar to TRBJ2-7, so the J call may be wrong. This CDR3 is built from 14 residues. In germline, CDR1 is MNHNS, CDR2 SASEGT.